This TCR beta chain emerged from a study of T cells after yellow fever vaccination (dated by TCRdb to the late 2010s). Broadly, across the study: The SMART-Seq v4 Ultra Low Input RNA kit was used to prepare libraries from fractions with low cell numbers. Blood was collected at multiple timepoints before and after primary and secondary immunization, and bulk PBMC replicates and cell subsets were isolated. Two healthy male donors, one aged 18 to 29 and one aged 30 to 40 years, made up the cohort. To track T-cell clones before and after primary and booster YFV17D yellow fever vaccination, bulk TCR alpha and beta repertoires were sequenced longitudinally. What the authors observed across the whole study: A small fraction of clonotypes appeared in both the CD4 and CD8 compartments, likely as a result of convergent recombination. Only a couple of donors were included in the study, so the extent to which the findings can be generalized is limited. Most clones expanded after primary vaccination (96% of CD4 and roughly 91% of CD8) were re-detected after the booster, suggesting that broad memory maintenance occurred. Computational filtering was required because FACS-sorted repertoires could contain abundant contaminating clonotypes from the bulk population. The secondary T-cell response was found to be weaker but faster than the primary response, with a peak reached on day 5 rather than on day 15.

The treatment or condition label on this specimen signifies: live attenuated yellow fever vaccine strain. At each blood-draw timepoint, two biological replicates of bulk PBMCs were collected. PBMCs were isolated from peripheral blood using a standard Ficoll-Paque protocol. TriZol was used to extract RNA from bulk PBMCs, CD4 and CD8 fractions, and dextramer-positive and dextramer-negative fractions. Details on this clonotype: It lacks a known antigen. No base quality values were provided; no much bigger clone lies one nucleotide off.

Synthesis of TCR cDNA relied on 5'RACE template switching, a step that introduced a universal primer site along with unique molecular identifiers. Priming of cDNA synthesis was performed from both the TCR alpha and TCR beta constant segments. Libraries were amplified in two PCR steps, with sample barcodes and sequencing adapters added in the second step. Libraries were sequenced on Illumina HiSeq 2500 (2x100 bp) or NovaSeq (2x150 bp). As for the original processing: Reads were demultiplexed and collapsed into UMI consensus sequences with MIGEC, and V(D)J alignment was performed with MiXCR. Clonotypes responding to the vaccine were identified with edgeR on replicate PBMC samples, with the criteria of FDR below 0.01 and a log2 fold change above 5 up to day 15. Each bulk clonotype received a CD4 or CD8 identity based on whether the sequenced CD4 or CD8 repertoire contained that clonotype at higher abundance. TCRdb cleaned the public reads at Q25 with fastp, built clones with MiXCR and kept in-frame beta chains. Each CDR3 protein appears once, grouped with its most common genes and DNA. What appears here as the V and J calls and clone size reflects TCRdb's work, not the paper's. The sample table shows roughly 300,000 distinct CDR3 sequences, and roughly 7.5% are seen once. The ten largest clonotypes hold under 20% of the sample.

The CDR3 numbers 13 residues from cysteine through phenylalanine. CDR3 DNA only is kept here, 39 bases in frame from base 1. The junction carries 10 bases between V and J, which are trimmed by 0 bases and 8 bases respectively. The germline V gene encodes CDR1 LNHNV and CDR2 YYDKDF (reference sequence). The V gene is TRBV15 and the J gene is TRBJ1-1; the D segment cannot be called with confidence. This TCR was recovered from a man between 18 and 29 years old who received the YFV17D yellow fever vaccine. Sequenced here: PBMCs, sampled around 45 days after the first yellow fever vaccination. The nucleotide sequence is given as TGTGCCACCAGCAGAGATAGGAATCTCGAAGCTTTCTTT. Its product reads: CATSRDRNLEAFF.